A single sample is the source of the 11 T cell receptor beta chains below, sequenced in a study of monozygotic twins with inflammatory bowel disease. TCRdb reprocessed the 5' RACE reads, keeping one entry per CDR3 protein, no DNA. In total, the table holds 150,000 to 200,000 distinct CDR3 sequences. The sample taken for sequencing was blood. The receptors originated from a human donor with ulcerative colitis or Crohn's disease, or a healthy co-twin of an affected twin (not recorded which).

V and J are TRBV5-1 and TRBJ2-1; the D call of TRBD2 rests on TCRdb alone, since no DNA is present to check it. Germline-derived CDR1 and CDR2 are SGHRS and YFSETQ. This CDR3 region has 14 residues. The CDR3 loop reads CASSLELAGEEQFF.

The rearrangement joins TRBV4-1 to TRBJ1-2; TCRdb indicates TRBD1, and absent DNA this call remains unverified. CDR1 and CDR2 (germline): MGHRA, YSYEKL. This CDR3 has 15 residues. CDR3: CASSRGTASNYGYTF.

V and J are TRBV6-1 and TRBJ2-7; as DNA is missing, the TRBD2 call by TCRdb cannot be tested. Germline CDR1 MNHNS, CDR2 SASEGT. This CDR3 region has 15 residues. CDR3 protein: CASSPGTSVAYEQYF.

The chain has TRBV5-1 and TRBJ1-4. Germline-derived CDR1 and CDR2 are SGHRS and YFSETQ. CDR3 length equals 14 residues. CDR3: CASSLLGPNEKLFF. Full variable domain (rest looked up from reference TRBV5-1 and TRBJ1-4): KAGVTQTPRYLIKTRGQQVTLSCSPISGHRSVSWYQQTPGQGLQFLFEYFSETQRNKGNFPGRFSGRQFSNSRSEMNVSTLELGDSALYLCASSLLGPNEKLFFGSGTQLSVL.

V gene TRBV5-5 combines with J gene TRBJ2-5; lacking DNA, the TRBD2 call made by TCRdb goes unchecked. This CDR3 is 14 amino acids long. Germline CDR1 reads SGHKS; CDR2 reads YYEKEE (reference sequence). CDR3 region: CASMSTSGQETQYF. The full variable domain, rest sourced from reference TRBV5-5 and TRBJ2-5, is DAGVTQSPTHLIKTRGQQVTLRCSPISGHKSVSWYQQVLGQGPQFIFQYYEKEERGRGNFPDRFSARQFPNYSSELNVNALLLGDSALYLCASMSTSGQETQYFGPGTRLLVL.

This chain joins TRBV18 and TRBJ2-3. CDR3 size: 15 residues. Germline V gene data show CDR1 as KGHSH and CDR2 as LQKENI. This CDR3 is CASSPGVMPMDTQYF.

The V call is TRBV10-3, the J call TRBJ2-3. CDR3 length: 13 residues. Germline V gene sequence: CDR1 ENHRY, CDR2 SYGVKD. CDR3 loop: CAISDGIEDTQYF.

The J gene is TRBJ2-4, the V gene TRBV5-5; the TRBD1 assignment by TCRdb is unverifiable without DNA. Germline CDR1 reads SGHKS; CDR2 reads YYEKEE (reference sequence). The CDR3 length is 15 residues. CDR3 in amino acids: CASSLEGAGGDIQYF.

CDR3 residues: CASSLGGVYGSPLHF. The chain employs TRBV5-5 and TRBJ1-6. CDR1 is SGHKS, CDR2 YYEKEE, per germline (reference sequence). The CDR3 has 15 residues.

The rearrangement links TRBV27 to TRBJ2-7; the TCRdb call, TRBD1, lacks DNA for checking. Germline CDR1 and CDR2: MNHEY and SMNVEV (reference sequence). The CDR3 loop spans 14 amino acids. CDR3 protein: CASSLNPGLYEQYF.

The chain has TRBV7-2 and TRBJ2-5; as DNA is missing, the TRBD2 call by TCRdb cannot be tested. Germline V gene lookup returns CDR1 SGHTA and CDR2 FQGNSA. The CDR3 length is 16 residues. The CDR3 protein is CASSLARAGGQETQYF.